This paragraph covers one TCR beta chain sequence. Its matching antigen is unknown. Blood CD8+ and CD4+ T cells underwent high-throughput TCR beta sequencing. Treatment-naive patients with stable or active relapsing-remitting disease were the multiple sclerosis controls. cDNA came from 0.5 to 1 ug RNA primed by random hexamers. It was immunoSEQ multiplex PCR that amplified TCR beta CDR3 across 54 Vbeta and 13 Jbeta. TCRdb reprocessed the immunoSEQ multiplex PCR reads via MiXCR and lists one record per CDR3 protein. There are fewer than 250,000 distinct CDR3 sequences in the sample; 90% to 95% occur only once, and about 0.12% lies in the top ten. This record comes from a study of CD8 T cells in Susac syndrome. Study findings and constraints: It was acknowledged in the study that the number of individuals who were included in its TCR sequencing and HLA analysis was relatively small.

The CDR3 runs to 12 residues. Germline V gives CDR1 SQVTM, CDR2 ANQGSEA. V dropped 7 bases and J dropped 8 bases, with 17 bases sitting between them. The receptor comes from a human donor with multiple sclerosis. Specimen: CD8+ T cells from PBMCs. This chain connects TRBV29-1 to TRBJ1-2, with D perhaps TRBD1 (5 bases). CDR3 sequence (DNA): TGCAGCGCCGAGCAGGGACTGGACGGCTACACCTTC. It codes for CSAEQGLDGYTF.